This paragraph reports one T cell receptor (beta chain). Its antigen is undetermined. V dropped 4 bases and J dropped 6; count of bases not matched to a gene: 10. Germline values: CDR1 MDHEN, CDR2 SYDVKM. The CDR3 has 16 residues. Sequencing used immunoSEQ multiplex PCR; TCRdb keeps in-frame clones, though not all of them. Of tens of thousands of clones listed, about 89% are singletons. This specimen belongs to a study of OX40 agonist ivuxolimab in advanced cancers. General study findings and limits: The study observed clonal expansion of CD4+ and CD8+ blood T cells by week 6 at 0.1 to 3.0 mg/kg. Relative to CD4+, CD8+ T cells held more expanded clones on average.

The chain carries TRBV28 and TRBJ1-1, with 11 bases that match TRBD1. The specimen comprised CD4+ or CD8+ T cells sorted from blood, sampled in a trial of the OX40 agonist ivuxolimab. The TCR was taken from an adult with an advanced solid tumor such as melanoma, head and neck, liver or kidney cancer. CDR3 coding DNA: TGTGCCAGCAGTTATCAACCGGGACAGGGGGATCCTGAAGCTTTCTTT. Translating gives CASSYQPGQGDPEAFF.